This T cell receptor (beta chain) is from a study of Graves' ophthalmopathy and Graves' hyperthyroidism. For the study at large: Calling hyperthyroidism stable required that no ophthalmopathy show up within 18 months of follow-up. Findings and limits, study-wide: Blood shared most expanded thyroid clonotypes above 0.001 frequency.

Hyperthyroidism was new, under 2 months, in patients aged 18 to 65. No donor had other autoimmune disease, uncontrolled infection, pregnancy or lactation. Using RNA transcripts, the TCR beta CDR3 regions were amplified. HTBI-primed RT-PCR formed the first round, and a multiplex PCR formed the second. TCRdb recomputed calls from the multiplex PCR reads with MiXCR, one row per CDR3 protein. This table holds a few hundred thousand distinct CDR3 sequences, less than 40% found once. The V and J ends lost 4 bases and 11 bases, in that order; junction bases with no gene match: 3. The CDR3 covers 14 residues. CDR1 is LGHDT, CDR2 YNNKEL, per germline (reference sequence). This clonotype was counted many times. The antigen is undetermined.

Sequencing used peripheral blood or thyroid tissue (not recorded which). This chain uses TRBV3-1 with TRBJ1-6; 12 bases align to TRBD1. The receptor was isolated from an adult man with Graves' hyperthyroidism. CDR3 nucleotides: TGTGCCAGCAGCCTGGGACAGGGGGCCACACCCCTCCACTTT. Translation: CASSLGQGATPLHF.